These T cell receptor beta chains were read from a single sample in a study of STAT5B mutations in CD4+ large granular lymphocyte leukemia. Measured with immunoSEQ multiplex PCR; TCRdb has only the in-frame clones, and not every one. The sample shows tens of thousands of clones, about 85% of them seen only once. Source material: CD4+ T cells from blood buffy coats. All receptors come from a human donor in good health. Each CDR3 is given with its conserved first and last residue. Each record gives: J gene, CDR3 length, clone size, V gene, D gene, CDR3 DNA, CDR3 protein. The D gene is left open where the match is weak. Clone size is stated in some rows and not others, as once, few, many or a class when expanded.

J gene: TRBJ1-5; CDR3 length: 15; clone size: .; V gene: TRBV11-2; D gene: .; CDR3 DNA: TGTGCCAGCAGCTCGTTAGGTGGGCGGAATCAGCCCCAGCATTTT; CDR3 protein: CASSSLGGRNQPQHF
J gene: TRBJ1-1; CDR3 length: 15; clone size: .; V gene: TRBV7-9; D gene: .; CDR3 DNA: TGTGCCAGCAGCTCCTACAGGGCCCCGAACACTGAAGCTTTCTTT; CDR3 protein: CASSSYRAPNTEAFF
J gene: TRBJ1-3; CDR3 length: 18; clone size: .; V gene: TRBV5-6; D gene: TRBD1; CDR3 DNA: TGTGCCAGCAGCTTCAGGACAGGGGCCTCGAGCTCTGGAAACACCATATATTTT; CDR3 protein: CASSFRTGASSSGNTIYF
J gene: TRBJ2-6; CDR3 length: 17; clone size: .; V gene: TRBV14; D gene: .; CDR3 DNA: TGTGCCAGCAGCCAAGATGATTGGGGGTCTGGGGCCAACGTCCTGACTTTC; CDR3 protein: CASSQDDWGSGANVLTF
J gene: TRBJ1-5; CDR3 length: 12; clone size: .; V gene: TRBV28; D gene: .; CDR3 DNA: TGTGCCAGCAGTTTAGGCGGTCAGCCCCAGCATTTT; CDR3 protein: CASSLGGQPQHF
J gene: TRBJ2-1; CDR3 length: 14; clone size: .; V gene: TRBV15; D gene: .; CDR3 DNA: TGTGCCACCAGCCCTAGGGTCGCATACAATGAGCAGTTCTTC; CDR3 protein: CATSPRVAYNEQFF
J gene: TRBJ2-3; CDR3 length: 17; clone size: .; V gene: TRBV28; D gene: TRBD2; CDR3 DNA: TGTGCCAGCAGTTCCCCCGGACTAGCGGAGAGCACAGATACGCAGTATTTT; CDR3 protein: CASSSPGLAESTDTQYF
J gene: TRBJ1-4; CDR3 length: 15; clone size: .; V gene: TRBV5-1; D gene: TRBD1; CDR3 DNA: TGCGCCAGCAGCTTACCAGGGGGAACTAATGAAAAACTGTTTTTT; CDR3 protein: CASSLPGGTNEKLFF
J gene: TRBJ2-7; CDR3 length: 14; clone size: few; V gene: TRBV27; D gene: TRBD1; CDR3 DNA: TGTGCCAGCAGTCCGCGACAGGGGCCCTACGAGCAGTACTTC; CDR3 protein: CASSPRQGPYEQYF
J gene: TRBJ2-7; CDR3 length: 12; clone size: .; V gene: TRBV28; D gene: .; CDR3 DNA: TGTGCTTCGGGCACCGGGAGCTACGAGCAGTACTTC; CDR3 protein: CASGTGSYEQYF
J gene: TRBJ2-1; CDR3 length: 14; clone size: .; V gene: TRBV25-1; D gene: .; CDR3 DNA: TGTGCCAGCAGTGAATCTGAGACCTACAATGAGCAGTTCTTC; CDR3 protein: CASSESETYNEQFF
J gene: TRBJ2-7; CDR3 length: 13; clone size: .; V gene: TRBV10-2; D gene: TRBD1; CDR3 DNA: TGCGCCAGCAGTGGGCAACAGGGGTACGAGCAGTACTTC; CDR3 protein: CASSGQQGYEQYF
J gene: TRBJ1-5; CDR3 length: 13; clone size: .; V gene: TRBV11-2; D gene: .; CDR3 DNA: TGTGCCAGCAGCTTAGAACATAATCAGCCCCAGCATTTT; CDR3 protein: CASSLEHNQPQHF
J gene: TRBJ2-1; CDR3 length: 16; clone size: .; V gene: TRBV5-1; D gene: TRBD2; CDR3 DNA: TGCGCCAGCAGCTTGGGGTTGAGGGACTACAACAATGAGCAGTTCTTC; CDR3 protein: CASSLGLRDYNNEQFF
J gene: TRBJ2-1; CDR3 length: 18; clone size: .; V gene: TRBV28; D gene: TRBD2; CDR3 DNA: TGTGCCAGCAGTCGGACCTCTTGGACTAGCGGGACCTACAATGAGCAGTTCTTC; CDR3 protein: CASSRTSWTSGTYNEQFF
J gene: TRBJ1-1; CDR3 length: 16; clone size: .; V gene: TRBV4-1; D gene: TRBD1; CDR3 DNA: TGCGCCAGCAGCCAAGTAGTGGGGACAGCGAACACTGAAGCTTTCTTT; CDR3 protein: CASSQVVGTANTEAFF
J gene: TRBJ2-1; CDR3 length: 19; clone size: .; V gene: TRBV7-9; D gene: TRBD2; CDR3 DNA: TGTGCCAGCAGCTTATTCACTAGCGGGAGGCGAAGATTCTACAATGAGCAGTTCTTC; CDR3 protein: CASSLFTSGRRRFYNEQFF
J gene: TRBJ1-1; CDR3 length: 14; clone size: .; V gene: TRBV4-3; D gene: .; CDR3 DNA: TGCGCCAGCAGCCAGAGAGGGGTGGGCACTGAAGCTTTCTTT; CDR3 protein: CASSQRGVGTEAFF